Listed here is a single TCR beta chain. Its antigen is not identified. Germline CDR1 is MNHEY and CDR2 is SMNVEV (reference sequence). The CDR3 covers 12 residues. The V and J ends lost 3 bases and 8 bases, in that order; junction bases with no gene match: 1. The template was genomic DNA from peripheral blood, not RNA. These data originate in a study of T cell repertoires in aging, cancer and after chemotherapy. About the study: Patients with glioblastoma brain tumors were sampled before and after temozolomide-based therapy.

Study results and limitations: In healthy donors, age-related TCR diversity loss mainly reflected lost richness.

Rearranged V-D-J TRB sequences were amplified with a mixed TRB-A/B primer pool. TCRdb called the multiplex PCR reads again in MiXCR, with one record for every CDR3 protein. This table has some 20,000 distinct CDR3 sequences, roughly 35% appearing once. The V gene is TRBV27, the J gene TRBJ2-1, with 7 nucleotides matching TRBD2. The material sequenced was blood. The receptor was derived from a human donor with a solid tumor. The CDR3 region is CASSFAGDEQFF. The CDR3 region has the DNA TGTGCCAGCAGTTTCGCGGGGGATGAGCAGTTCTTC.